This paragraph covers one T cell receptor (beta chain) sequence. Its antigen is still unknown. The entry originates in a study of CXCR3-negative and CXCR3-positive naive CD8 T cells. Study results and caveats: The authors found comparable surface CD5 between naive subsets and inferred TCR strength from TRB CDR3 properties.

Germline V CDR1 and CDR2: SGHDN, FVKESK. This CDR3 is 15 amino acids long. Researchers prepared the TRB cDNA libraries using 5' RACE with UMI labels. One entry per CDR3 protein, without DNA, is what TCRdb gives after re-calling the 5' RACE reads. The specimen's table records around 40,000 distinct CDR3 sequences. The TCR comes from a human donor in good health. Some clones in this sample may be carry-over from other donors' samples. The V and J genes are TRBV14 and TRBJ2-5. The sample taken for sequencing was memory CD8+ T cells from blood. This CDR3 reads CASSQDWADQETQYF.